A single TCR beta chain is shown here with its context. The germline V gene has CDR1 SGHRS and CDR2 YFSETQ. The V end was cut by 1 base, the J end by 2 bases, with 10 bases between. The CDR3 loop spans 14 amino acids. This sample was taken from a study of technical replicates of blood from a few donors. Libraries were prepared by immunoSEQ multiplex PCR; TCRdb keeps only in-frame clonotypes and omits some of them. Here the sample spans more than 70,000 clones, 95% to 97% being singletons. The chain has TRBV5-1 and TRBJ2-7, with a weak D call TRBD2 (6 bases). Sequences were obtained from T cells isolated from PBMCs. This TCR was recovered from a human donor in good health. The CDR3 region is CASSLRAGPYEQYF. CDR3 nucleotide sequence: TGCGCCAGCAGCTTGCGGGCGGGACCCTACGAGCAGTACTTC.